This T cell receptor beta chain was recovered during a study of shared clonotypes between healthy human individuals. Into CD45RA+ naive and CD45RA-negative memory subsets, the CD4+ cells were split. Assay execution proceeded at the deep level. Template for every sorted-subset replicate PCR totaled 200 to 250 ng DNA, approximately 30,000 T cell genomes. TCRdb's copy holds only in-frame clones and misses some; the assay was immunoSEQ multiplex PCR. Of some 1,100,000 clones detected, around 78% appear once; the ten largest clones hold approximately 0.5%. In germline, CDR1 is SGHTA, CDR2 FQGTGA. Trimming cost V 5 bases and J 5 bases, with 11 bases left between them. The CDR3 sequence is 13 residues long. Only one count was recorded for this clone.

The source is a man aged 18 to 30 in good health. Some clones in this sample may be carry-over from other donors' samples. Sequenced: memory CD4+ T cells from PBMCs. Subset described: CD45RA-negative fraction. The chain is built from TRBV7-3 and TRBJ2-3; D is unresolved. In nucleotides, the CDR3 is TGTGCCAGCAGCCGTGGTCTGGGAGATACGCAGTATTTT. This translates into CASSRGLGDTQYF.